This T cell receptor (beta chain) is from a study of shared clonotypes between healthy human individuals (dated by TCRdb to 2019 to 2021). In terms of the full investigation: The cohort included three men and a couple of women between 18 and 49 years of age. For each donor, CD4 naive and CD4 memory were each run on three plates, CD8 naive on two plates, and CD8 memory on one plate. To estimate repertoire size and how much clonotype sharing occurs between individuals, the study deeply sequenced the blood TCR repertoires of several healthy adults. To increase sequencing depth and limit assay-specific biases, different laboratories used diverse techniques to prepare libraries and sequence TCR repertoires. Between about 0.94 and 8.9 billion PBMCs per donor were obtained by leukapheresis. The paper as a whole reports these results and caveats: Pairwise subsampling indicated that sequencing depth was expected to affect the degree of clonotype sharing among donors. Sampling was restricted to blood, and TCR repertoires in tissues likely differ from the TCR repertoires found in blood. Larger estimated clonotype richness was generally found for naive subsets than for memory subsets. Across a few donors, approximately 4.9% of naive CD4, 3% to 4% of naive CD8, under 2.5% of memory CD4, and about 0.4% of memory CD8 clonotypes were shared. The genetic and exposure-history diversity represented was limited by the small number of donors. Rarefaction of sorted-subset datasets indicated incomplete sequencing despite the large sequencing depth. Clonotypes shared by all four sorted-subset donors showed higher generation probabilities than non-shared clonotypes.

Using the deep immunoSEQ assay, TCR CDR3 regions were amplified from genomic DNA by multiplex PCR. Extracted genomic DNA from each cell subset was spread evenly across all wells of several immunoSEQ 96-well plates, with each plate serving as a replicate. For sorted subsets, about 200 ng genomic DNA, equal to tens of thousands of T cell genomes, was loaded into each replicate PCR. Purified libraries were quantified with a Qubit 3.0 fluorometer, sized on a Bioanalyzer 2100, and re-quantified with the KAPA Library Quantification kit. Every immunoSEQ 96-well plate was sequenced on a dedicated single-read 150-cycle Illumina NextSeq 550 flow cell. As for the authors' bioinformatics: Because the immunoSEQ output held only junctional sequences and lacked quality scores, the filtering could not match the filtering applied to full-length reads. To assign V/J genes and CDR3, sequences were annotated using PyIR, a Python wrapper for IgBLAST v1.9, with IMGT germline references. Reads with weak V/J assignments (E-value above 1e-6), missing CDR3, stop codons, out-of-frame junctions, or ambiguous translated residues were removed. V3J clonotypes were defined as sequences sharing an identical inferred V gene, J gene, and CDR3 amino acid sequence. Percentage overlap between repertoires was computed as shared unique clonotypes divided by the size of the smaller repertoire. RTK rarefaction, the Chao1 estimator, and Recon v2.1 estimates of unobserved clonotypes were used to assess repertoire richness. Generation probabilities were computed with OLGA for all TCRbeta clonotypes obtained by the gDNA method from a handful of donors. TCRdb's version of the immuneACCESS table is confined to in-frame rearrangements and falls short of the full clone set. An unresolved V gene accounts for under half of the shortfall where checked; the remainder is of unknown origin. That table gives V, J and clone size, and the DNA gave D and trimming. The sample includes about 590,000 clones, with around 95% observed a single time. The ten largest account for 0.085% to 0.11% of the sample.

Note on this clone: The antigen it recognizes is unknown. No clone much larger than this one lies a single base away; base qualities are absent.

CD8 naive samples were obtained by positive selection for CCR7 among CD45RO-negative cells, yielding a CD45RA+CCR7+ population from which TemRA cells were excluded. Donors were healthy HIV-negative adults with no recently reported acute infections or vaccinations. Every donor was a Caucasian adult residing in Nashville, Tennessee, USA. Blood was obtained by leukapheresis, after which PBMCs were separated by Ficoll-Histopaque density gradient centrifugation and cryopreserved in liquid nitrogen vapor phase. Purity and quantity of every magnetically sorted T cell population were checked by analytical flow cytometry. Genomic DNA was isolated from every sorted fraction and measured by UV absorbance on a Nanodrop 2000c. The sample taken for sequencing was naive CD8+ T cells sorted from blood. Interpreted using the paper, the cell subset or site label stands for: CD45RA+CCR7+. This TCR came from a woman in her twenties or thirties in good health.

The nucleotide sequence reads as follows: TGTGCCTCGACTGACCAAACGACCTACGAGCAGTACTTC. It specifies CASTDQTTYEQYF. The V gene is TRBV19 and the J gene is TRBJ2-7; no D gene is confidently identified. The CDR3 contains 13 residues, cysteine and phenylalanine counted. Of all the DNA, just the CDR3 is kept, 39 bases in frame from base 1. According to the germline V gene (reference sequence), CDR1 reads LNHDA and CDR2 reads SQIVND. The junction shows trimming of 11 bases on V and 2 bases on J, plus 16 bases between the germline ends.